The present T cell receptor beta chain was sequenced within a study of shared clonotypes between healthy human individuals. Overall study: Contributing individuals were two females and three males aged 18 to 49.

This table comes from immunoSEQ multiplex PCR, and its TCRdb copy is limited to in-frame clones, with some not included. The sample lists some 1.5 million clones; approximately 96% were seen once. This receptor was taken from a man younger than 45 in good health. Sequencing input: naive CD4+ T cells sorted from blood. Subset in this sample: CD45RA+ positively selected.

CDR3 nucleotides: TGTGCCACGGGCCTGCAAGGTAGCAATCAGCCCCAGCATTTT. Its translation: CATGLQGSNQPQHF. This chain joins TRBV28 and TRBJ1-5, with D uncertain. This CDR3 is built from 14 residues. Trimming pared 10 bases from V and 0 bases from J, leaving 13 bases between. CDR1 is MDHEN and CDR2 is SYDVKM in the germline V gene.